This passage covers 15 T cell receptor beta chains from one sample sequenced in a study of long-term antiretroviral therapy in people with HIV. Sequencing used immunoSEQ v3.0 at survey level. TCRdb keeps only in-frame clones here, not all; method: immunoSEQ multiplex PCR. The sample has 8,000 to 10,000 clones; roughly four fifths are singletons. This specimen consisted of unsorted PBMCs, obtained 0.7 years after starting antiretroviral therapy. The receptor set was obtained from a man aged 40-49 years with HIV.

This clone has a handful of counts. The V gene is TRBV4-2, the J gene TRBJ2-7; TRBD2 aligns across 7 bases. Unmatched junction bases numbered 10, after V lost 5 bases and J lost 3 bases. This CDR3 comprises 15 residues. CDR1 is LGHNA, CDR2 YNFKEQ, per germline. The CDR3 nucleotides read TGTGCCAGCAGCATGGGGGAGGGCGGGAGCTACGAGCAGTACTTC. Translated: CASSMGEGGSYEQYF.

V usage is TRBV4-1 and J usage is TRBJ2-5, with D possibly matching TRBD2 (6 bases). CDR1 MGHRA and CDR2 YSYEKL come from the germline V gene. Trimming shortened V by 3 bases and J by 0 bases, and 17 bases separated the two germline ends. The CDR3 length is 17 residues. CDR3 bases: TGCGCCAGCAGCCAGGAACAAGCGGGCACTTACCAAGAGACCCAGTACTTC. Protein: CASSQEQAGTYQETQYF.

The V call is TRBV19, the J call TRBJ1-2; possibly TRBD1 for D (5 bases). Trimming took off 5 bases at V and 3 bases at J, with 19 bases between the two ends. Germline values: CDR1 LNHDA, CDR2 SQIVND (reference sequence). The CDR3 contains 16 residues. CDR3: CASSSPWGRADYGYTF. The CDR3 DNA is TGTGCCAGTAGTTCGCCGTGGGGACGGGCAGACTATGGCTACACCTTC.

This clone was picked up one time. This rearrangement joins TRBV19 to TRBJ1-2; TRBD1 agrees at 9 bases. V was pared by 7 bases and J by 5 bases, with 5 bases of the junction left unmatched. Germline lookup yields CDR1 LNHDA and CDR2 SQIVND (reference sequence). The CDR3 loop spans 13 amino acids. DNA for the CDR3: TGTGCCAGTAAGGGACAGGGCCCATATGGCTACACCTTC. Protein product: CASKGQGPYGYTF.

The chain has TRBV18 and TRBJ2-3; 7 bases match TRBD1. The germline gives CDR1 KGHSH, CDR2 LQKENI. The CDR3 covers 13 residues. The junction had 2 bases not matched to a gene; V was cut back by 5 bases and J by 3 bases. The CDR3 spells CASSETGTDTQYF. The CDR3 nucleotides read TGTGCCAGCTCAGAGACAGGGACAGATACGCAGTATTTT.

This clone was counted a few times. The rearrangement uses TRBV11-3 and TRBJ1-1; possibly TRBD1 for D (6 bases). CDR3 length: 13 residues. Trimming took 4 bases from V and 0 from J, leaving 6 bases between them. From germline, CDR1 is SGHNT and CDR2 YENEEA. CDR3 amino acids: CASSSGVNTEAFF. DNA of the CDR3: TGTGCCAGCAGCTCAGGGGTGAACACTGAAGCTTTCTTT.

The CDR3 DNA sequence: TGTGCCAGCAGTTACTCGACCGGGACTGGGGGCTACACCTTC. Translated: CASSYSTGTGGYTF. V is TRBV6-5 and J is TRBJ1-2; D might be TRBD1 (5 bases). Germline assignment: CDR1 MNHEY and CDR2 SVGAGI. The CDR3 is 14 residues long. The V and J ends lost 0 bases and 8 bases respectively, with 13 bases between them.

This chain joins TRBV2 and TRBJ2-6, with 8 bases lining up with TRBD1. Trimming at V came to 6 bases and at J to 1 base, leaving 5 bases not matched to a gene. The CDR3 sequence is 16 residues long. Germline CDR1 reads SNHLY; CDR2 reads FYNNEI. The CDR3 reads CASSNRGTSGANVLTF. DNA of the CDR3: TGTGCCAGCAGCAACAGGGGGACGTCTGGGGCCAACGTCCTGACTTTC.

CDR3 loop: CASSQVSGLAYNEQFF. For the CDR3, the DNA is TGCGCCAGCAGCCAAGTTTCGGGACTTGCCTACAATGAGCAGTTCTTC. The J gene is TRBJ2-1, the V gene TRBV4-3; TRBD2 might be the D (6 bases). V lost 1 base to trimming and J lost 2 bases, with 12 bases between them. The germline V gene has CDR1 LGHNA and CDR2 YSLEER. This CDR3 spans 16 amino acids.

The V gene is TRBV10-1, the J gene TRBJ1-5; possible D gene TRBD1, 5 bases. The V and J ends lost 6 bases and 5 bases respectively, with 14 bases between them. The CDR3 length is 14 residues. Germline V gene data show CDR1 as WNHNN and CDR2 as SYGVQD (reference sequence). CDR3 amino acids: CASRTETGHQPQHF. The CDR3 DNA reads TGCGCCAGCAGGACGGAAACGGGGCATCAGCCCCAGCATTTT.

The chain is built from TRBV11-3 and TRBJ2-3, with TRBD1 as a possible D gene (6 bases). The V gene lost 3 bases and the J gene lost 2 bases, with 9 bases spanning the gap. The CDR3 spans 14 residues. The V gene's germline CDR1 is SGHNT and CDR2 YENEEA. CDR3 coding DNA: TGTGCCAGCAGCTTTGGGGGCCTCACAGATACGCAGTATTTT. This gives the protein CASSFGGLTDTQYF.

The V gene is TRBV19, the J gene TRBJ1-2, with D possibly being TRBD1 (6 bases). Trimming removed 5 bases at V and 0 bases at J, with 13 bases between. CDR1 is LNHDA, CDR2 SQIVND, per germline (reference sequence). The CDR3 consists of 15 residues. The CDR3, as DNA: TGTGCCAGTAGTGAACAGGGCCTGGCTAACTATGGCTACACCTTC. Translated: CASSEQGLANYGYTF.

The chain couples TRBV9 to TRBJ2-1, with 10 nucleotides matching TRBD2. The CDR3 totals 16 residues. The V gene end was trimmed by 0 bases and the J gene end by 6 bases; junction bases not matched to a gene: 6. Germline assignment: CDR1 SGDLS and CDR2 YYNGEE. The CDR3 sequence: CASSVGSGRAFNEQFF. The CDR3 DNA is TGTGCCAGCAGCGTAGGCAGCGGGAGGGCCTTCAATGAGCAGTTCTTC.

This chain connects TRBV7-3 to TRBJ2-3; tentative D call: TRBD2 (6 bases). V shed 3 bases and J shed 2 bases, with 21 bases lying between them. This CDR3 spans 18 amino acids. The V gene's germline CDR1 is SGHTA and CDR2 FQGTGA. Here the CDR3 DNA reads TGTGCCAGCAGCTTCGACGGGAGCGGAAACGCCCACACAGATACGCAGTATTTT. It codes for CASSFDGSGNAHTDTQYF.

In this sample, this clone turned up once. V and J are TRBV15 and TRBJ2-3, with 10 bases identical to TRBD2. Germline V gene sequence: CDR1 LNHNV, CDR2 YYDKDF (reference sequence). The CDR3 has 16 amino acids. The ends lost 2 bases at V and 3 bases at J; junction bases unmatched: 5. CDR3 amino acids: CATSRLAGDGTDTQYF. CDR3 bases: TGTGCCACCAGCAGACTAGCGGGAGATGGGACAGATACGCAGTATTTT. Drawing the rest from reference TRBV15 and TRBJ2-3, the complete variable domain is DAMVIQNPRYQVTQFGKPVTLSCSQTLNHNVMYWYQQKSSQAPKLLFHYYDKDFNNEADTPDNFQSRRPNTSFCFLDIRSPGLGDTAMYLCATSRLAGDGTDTQYFGPGTRLTVL.